This TCR beta chain was sequenced in a study of blood T cell repertoires in COVID-19. The CDR3 extends over 19 amino acids. V was pared by 0 bases and J by 0 bases, with 10 bases of the junction left unmatched. CDR1 and CDR2 (germline): LGHDT, YNNKEL (reference sequence). Sequenced by immunoSEQ multiplex PCR; TCRdb stores in-frame clones only, minus some. The sample contains more than 300,000 clones, 89% of which appear only once. This clonotype originated in a young man who had recovered from COVID-19. Sample: peripheral blood. The chain is built from TRBV3-1 (or the pseudogene TRBV3-2) and TRBJ2-7; 11 bases map to TRBD2. The CDR3 DNA sequence: TGTGCCAGCAGCCAAGATTGGGGACTAGCGGTACCCCACTCCTACGAGCAGTACTTC. Its protein is CASSQDWGLAVPHSYEQYF.